The rows below give T cell receptor beta chains drawn from one sample of a study of memory CD4+ T cells and cytomegalovirus serostatus. Profiling relied on immunoSEQ multiplex PCR, and the TCRdb table lists in-frame clones only, not all of them. The data show around 44,000 clones, approximately 80% seen once. The sample consisted of memory CD4+ T cells from blood. All receptors come from an adult in good health and CMV-seronegative. The CDR3 runs from the conserved cysteine through the conserved F or W.

V,J,CDR3
TRBV30,TRBJ1-2,CAWSVWMNYGYTF
TRBV6-1,TRBJ2-2,CASRGQTNTGELFF
TRBV5-4,TRBJ2-3,CASSLRGSTQYF
TRBV27,TRBJ2-6,CASSPSWSGANVLTF
TRBV10-3,TRBJ2-2,CAIRAGTSGGQRTGELFF
TRBV30,TRBJ1-6,CAFMTGYDSPLHF
TRBV21-1,TRBJ2-7,CASTSPVVTGVYEQYF
TRBV11-3,TRBJ2-1,CASSLDTGVGANEQFF
TRBV11-2,TRBJ1-1,CASSLPPYRATEAFF
TRBV15,TRBJ1-2,CATSRAPLTDNYGYTF
TRBV5-1,TRBJ1-6,CASSLSGQNNSPLHF
TRBV5-4,TRBJ2-3,CASILAGEGTQYF
TRBV5-1,TRBJ1-1,CASSLGQVTEAFF
TRBV7-3,TRBJ2-1,CASSFRGRENEQFF
TRBV6-1,TRBJ2-5,CASSGTTVGLTQYF
TRBV5-6,TRBJ1-4,CASSPQPGQGGEKLFF
TRBV5-6,TRBJ1-2,CASSLGRGTGNGYTF
TRBV5-6,TRBJ2-3,CASSRTLGGDTQYF
TRBV11-2,TRBJ2-1,CASSLAGGRYNEQFF
TRBV5-1,TRBJ1-1,CASSLGIRDRTIEAFF
TRBV29-1,TRBJ2-1,CSVDGRRGYGDNEQFF
TRBV6-1,TRBJ1-1,CASSEALRTDSFF
TRBV30,TRBJ2-7,CAWKGQGFSYEQYF